These T cell receptor beta chains were read from a single sample in a study of cytomegalovirus exposure and HLA in healthy donors. Only in-frame clones appear in the TCRdb table, and some are missing; sequencing was by immunoSEQ multiplex PCR. The profile shows around 120,000 clones, around 89% of them singletons. Sequencing input: PBMCs. The receptors come from a woman in her late teens or twenties in good health and CMV-seropositive. CDR3s include the opening cysteine and the closing phenylalanine or tryptophan. D genes are given only for firm matches. For some rows the clone size is stated as once, few or many, or as a class when expanded; others skip it.

V gene	J gene	clone size	D gene	CDR3 protein	CDR3 DNA
TRBV15	TRBJ1-1	-	-	CATSWTPNTEAFF	TGTGCCACCAGCTGGACACCGAACACTGAAGCTTTCTTT
TRBV7-9	TRBJ1-2	few	TRBD1	CASSLVRTGFYGYTF	TGTGCCAGCAGCTTAGTACGGACAGGCTTTTATGGCTACACCTTC
TRBV5-1	TRBJ1-6	-	TRBD1	CASSPRQGGNNSPLHF	TGCGCCAGCAGCCCGCGACAGGGGGGCAATAATTCACCCCTCCACTTT
TRBV19	TRBJ1-2	-	TRBD1	CASSAWDRGIYGYTF	TGTGCCAGTTCCGCTTGGGACAGGGGGATCTATGGCTACACCTTC
TRBV18	TRBJ2-1	-	TRBD2	CASSPLAGGQFF	TGTGCCAGCTCACCTCTAGCGGGAGGTCAGTTCTTC
TRBV9	TRBJ2-2	-	TRBD1	CASSAGGTLTGELFF	TGTGCCAGCAGCGCAGGGGGTACTCTTACCGGGGAGCTGTTTTTT
TRBV5-4	TRBJ2-7	-	-	CASSSAGMGAYEQYF	TGTGCCAGCAGCTCAGCAGGGATGGGGGCTTACGAGCAGTACTTC
TRBV4-3	TRBJ2-1	few	-	CASSQGMAGLTYNEQFF	TGCGCCAGCAGCCAAGGGATGGCGGGATTAACCTACAATGAGCAGTTCTTC
TRBV7-9	TRBJ2-1	-	TRBD2	CASSPSGTSGTSSYNEQFF	TGTGCCAGCAGCCCTTCCGGGACTAGCGGGACAAGCTCCTACAATGAGCAGTTCTTC
TRBV19	TRBJ1-6	-	TRBD1	CATNPTGLAPLHF	TGTGCCACCAACCCGACAGGGTTAGCACCCCTCCACTTT
TRBV27	TRBJ1-3	-	-	CASSLAGTGNTIYF	TGTGCCAGCAGTTTAGCGGGAACTGGAAACACCATATATTTT
TRBV30	TRBJ1-3	-	-	CASESRVGNTIYF	TGTGCCAGTGAAAGCAGGGTTGGAAACACCATATATTTT
TRBV5-1	TRBJ2-3	-	TRBD1	CASRFRTGGWDTQYF	TGCGCCAGCAGATTCCGGACAGGGGGATGGGATACGCAGTATTTT
TRBV7-8	TRBJ2-5	-	-	CASSLAEETQYF	TGTGCCAGCAGCTTAGCAGAGGAGACCCAGTACTTC
TRBV19	TRBJ1-2	once	TRBD1	CASAGTGGRGGYTF	TGTGCCAGTGCCGGGACAGGGGGACGAGGTGGCTACACCTTC
TRBV30	TRBJ1-2	-	TRBD1	CAWSVGRGRGDYGYTF	TGTGCCTGGAGTGTGGGCAGGGGGCGCGGAGACTATGGCTACACCTTC
TRBV5-6	TRBJ1-2	-	TRBD1	CASSPGTVILNGYTF	TGTGCCAGCAGCCCCGGGACAGTCATCTTGAACGGCTACACCTTC
TRBV27	TRBJ2-5	-	TRBD1	CASTPTGGLETQYF	TGTGCCAGCACGCCGACAGGGGGCCTGGAGACCCAGTACTTC